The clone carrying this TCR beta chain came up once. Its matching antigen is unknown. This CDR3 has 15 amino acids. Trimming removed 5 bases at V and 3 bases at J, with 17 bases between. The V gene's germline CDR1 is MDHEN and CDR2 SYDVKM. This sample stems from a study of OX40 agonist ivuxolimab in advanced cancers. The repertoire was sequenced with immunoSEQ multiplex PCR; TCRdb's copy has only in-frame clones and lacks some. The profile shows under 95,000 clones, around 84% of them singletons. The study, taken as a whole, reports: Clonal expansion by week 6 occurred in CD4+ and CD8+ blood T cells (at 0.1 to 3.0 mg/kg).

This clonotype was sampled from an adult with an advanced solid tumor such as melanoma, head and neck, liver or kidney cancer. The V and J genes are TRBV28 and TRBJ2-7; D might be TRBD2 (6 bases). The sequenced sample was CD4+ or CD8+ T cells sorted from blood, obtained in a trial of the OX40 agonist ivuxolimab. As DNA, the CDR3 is TGTGCCAGCAGTCCCCGACCCAGGAGGGTCTACGAGCAGTACTTC. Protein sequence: CASSPRPRRVYEQYF.